The clone carrying this T cell receptor (beta chain) occurred a few times. Sequence at one end of the junction differs from germline and may be a read error. Semi-nested PCR with Nested Universal Primer A followed constant-region reverse priming of full-length variable regions. A single record per CDR3 protein comes from TCRdb applying MiXCR to the 5' RACE reads. The table records approximately 60,000 distinct CDR3 sequences, 25% to 30% of them present only once. The CDR3 totals 15 residues. CDR1 is MNHEY and CDR2 is SMNVEV in the germline V gene (reference sequence). The specimen was tumor-infiltrating memory CD4+ T cells sorted from the breast tumor. Subset of the sample: memory CD4+ T cells, CD4+CD45RO+CD25-. The clonotype originates from a female donor with breast cancer. The chain has TRBV27 and TRBJ1-2; 10 nucleotides line up with TRBD1. CDR3 in DNA: TGTGCCAGCAGTTATAGGGACAGGGGAATTAAGGGCTACGCCTTC. Its translation: CASSYRDRGIKGYAF.